Below are 26 T cell receptor beta chains sequenced from a single sample in a study of T cell changes during pregnancy in multiple sclerosis. Assay: immunoSEQ multiplex PCR; the TCRdb copy retains only in-frame clones and omits some. The sample consists of about 38,000 clones, more than 75% of them appearing once. This material consisted of CD8+ T cells from peripheral blood mononuclear cells, taken in the third trimester of pregnancy. The origin of the receptors is a female donor with multiple sclerosis, enrolled in a pregnancy study.

Here the CDR3 reads CASSVSGGNYEQYF. CDR3 in DNA: TGTGCCAGCAGCGTAAGTGGGGGGAACTACGAGCAGTACTTC. This chain joins TRBV9 and TRBJ2-7, with a tentative D call TRBD2 (6 bases). Germline V gene lookup returns CDR1 SGDLS and CDR2 YYNGEE. This CDR3 is built from 14 residues. The germline V and J ends were trimmed by 1 base and 3 bases, with 11 bases remaining between them.

This clone was detected a few times. The V call is TRBV5-1, the J call TRBJ1-1, with D possibly being TRBD1 (5 bases). V lost 4 bases and J lost 4, with 17 bases in between. CDR1 is SGHRS, CDR2 YFSETQ, per germline. CDR3 length: 15 residues. The CDR3, as DNA: TGCGCCAGCAGCCAAGACCCAGGGTTCGGCACTGAAGCTTTCTTT. It is translated as CASSQDPGFGTEAFF.

The J gene is TRBJ2-3, the V gene TRBV7-2; no definite D call. Germline lookup yields CDR1 SGHTA and CDR2 FQGNSA. This CDR3 comprises 14 residues. Trimming removed 2 bases at V and 0 bases at J, with 6 bases between. The CDR3 DNA follows: TGTGCCAGCAGCTTATTACACAGCACAGATACGCAGTATTTT. It translates to CASSLLHSTDTQYF.

In this sample, this clone turned up a few times. This chain connects TRBV7-2 to TRBJ1-2; 9 nucleotides match TRBD1. The CDR3 extends over 17 amino acids. Germline CDR1 SGHTA, CDR2 FQGNSA. The ends lost 1 base at V and 3 bases at J; junction bases unmatched: 9. In DNA, the CDR3 is TGTGCCAGCAGCTTAGATACGGCCACAGGGGGCCACTATGGCTACACCTTC. Translation gives CASSLDTATGGHYGYTF.

The chain links TRBV28 to TRBJ1-1; 7 bases line up with TRBD1. Germline V gene sequence: CDR1 MDHEN, CDR2 SYDVKM. The trim removed 2 bases at V and 1 base at J, leaving 1 base unmatched. The CDR3 spans 14 residues. The CDR3 loop is CASSLAGGNTEAFF. As DNA, the CDR3 is TGTGCCAGCAGTTTAGCAGGGGGGAACACTGAAGCTTTCTTT.

The V call is TRBV4-3, the J call TRBJ1-4; D unclear. Germline values: CDR1 LGHNA, CDR2 YSLEER. The CDR3 runs 15 residues. V was shortened by 2 bases and J by 7 bases, with 14 bases between the two germline ends. The CDR3 nucleotides read TGCGCCAGCAGCCAACAACTCGGAGTAGGTGAAAAACTGTTTTTT. Its translation is CASSQQLGVGEKLFF.

The sample holds one count of this clone. The V call is TRBV29-1, the J call TRBJ2-7, with 7 bases aligning to TRBD1. The germline gives CDR1 SQVTM, CDR2 ANQGSEA. The length of the CDR3 is 13 residues. V lost 1 base to trimming and J lost 7 bases; unmatched junction nucleotides: 7. The CDR3 region has the DNA TGCAGCGTTGAAGCGGGACAGCGGCTGGAGCAGTACTTC. Protein product: CSVEAGQRLEQYF.

The V and J genes are TRBV7-6 and TRBJ2-7; 10 positions match TRBD1. The V gene end was trimmed by 5 bases and the J gene end by 2 bases; junction bases not matched to a gene: 3. In germline, CDR1 is SGHVS, CDR2 FNYEAQ. This CDR3 spans 14 amino acids. The CDR3 bases are TGTGCCAGCAGCGCCGGGACAGGGGCCTACGAGCAGTACTTC. As protein: CASSAGTGAYEQYF.

The V call is TRBV2, the J call TRBJ2-1, with D possibly being TRBD2 (7 bases). CDR3 length: 18 residues. V shed 2 bases and J shed 3 bases, with 20 bases lying between them. From germline, CDR1 is SNHLY and CDR2 FYNNEI. CDR3 in amino acids: CASSESLSGGGYYNEQFF. DNA of the CDR3: TGTGCCAGCAGTGAAAGCCTCTCTGGGGGGGGCTACTACAATGAGCAGTTCTTC.

The J gene is TRBJ1-2, the V gene TRBV10-2; the match to TRBD1 covers 9 bases. Germline V gene lookup returns CDR1 WSHSY and CDR2 SAAADI. CDR3 length: 18 amino acids. Trimming cost V 2 bases and J 4 bases; bases outside gene matches: 14. The CDR3 here is CASSETGGDYEVVYGYTF. The CDR3 region has the DNA TGCGCCAGCAGTGAGACAGGGGGCGACTATGAGGTCGTCTATGGCTACACCTTC.

The V and J genes are TRBV5-4 and TRBJ1-1, with TRBD1 matching 9 bases. This CDR3 is built from 12 residues. V dropped 3 bases and J dropped 10; count of bases not matched to a gene: 4. The germline gives CDR1 SGHNT, CDR2 YYREEE (reference sequence). This CDR3 is CASSSGQGPAFF. CDR3 DNA: TGTGCCAGCAGCTCCGGACAGGGGCCAGCTTTCTTT.

This chain uses TRBV4-3 with TRBJ1-1; D gene unclear. Trimming took off 0 bases at V and 4 bases at J, with 12 bases between the two ends. The CDR3 consists of 15 residues. CDR1 is LGHNA, CDR2 YSLEER, per germline. The CDR3: CASSQENIGITEAFF. CDR3 coding DNA: TGCGCCAGCAGCCAAGAAAACATCGGGATCACTGAAGCTTTCTTT.

The gene calls are TRBV27 and TRBJ2-1, with 8 bases identical to TRBD1. The CDR3 runs to 14 residues. V shed 5 bases, J shed 7 bases, and the junction held 7 bases outside the gene matches. CDR1 and CDR2 from the germline V gene are MNHEY and SMNVEV (reference sequence). For the CDR3, the DNA is TGTGCCAGCAGTCTCTACTGGACAGGGAATGAGCAGTTCTTC. Amino acid sequence: CASSLYWTGNEQFF.

The rearrangement uses TRBV10-1 and TRBJ2-1; D is ambiguous. The CDR3 is made up of 15 amino acids. Germline V CDR1 and CDR2: WNHNN, SYGVQD (reference sequence). Deletions cut 0 bases from V and 7 bases from J, with 13 bases between. The CDR3 here is CASSESAGVDNEQFF. The CDR3 DNA reads as TGCGCCAGCAGTGAGTCGGCTGGAGTCGATAATGAGCAGTTCTTC.

V and J are TRBV7-6 and TRBJ2-3; a possible D gene is TRBD1 (7 bases). CDR3 length: 14 amino acids. Germline CDR1 reads SGHVS; CDR2 reads FNYEAQ. V dropped 1 base and J dropped 5 bases, with 10 bases sitting between them. The CDR3 here is CASSLGQGLDTQYF. The CDR3, as DNA: TGTGCCAGCAGCTTAGGACAGGGACTAGATACGCAGTATTTT.

The chain combines TRBV6-5 with TRBJ2-2; D might be TRBD2 (6 bases). Germline CDR1 is MNHEY and CDR2 is SVGAGI. V was pared by 5 bases and J by 4 bases, with 11 bases between. This CDR3 is built from 14 residues. The CDR3 DNA reads TGTGCCAGCAGTCGGGGGAGCCTCACCGGGGAGCTGTTTTTT. As protein: CASSRGSLTGELFF.

The chain links TRBV30 to TRBJ1-2; TRBD1 matches 10 bases. Per germline, CDR1 GTSNPN and CDR2 SVGIG (reference sequence). The J segment lost 6 bases and the V segment lost 1 base, leaving 5 bases of the junction unmatched. The CDR3 has 14 residues. This CDR3 is CAWSATGTGDGYTF. DNA for the CDR3: TGTGCCTGGAGTGCCACCGGGACAGGGGATGGCTACACCTTC.

The chain carries TRBV30 and TRBJ1-1; no clear D gene. Germline CDR1 and CDR2: GTSNPN and SVGIG (reference sequence). The CDR3 is 10 amino acids. V lost 7 bases to trimming and J lost 11 bases, with 14 bases between them. The CDR3 loop reads CAFLSFRAFF. CDR3 nucleotides: TGTGCCTTTCTCTCATTCAGGGCTTTCTTT.

The V and J genes are TRBV7-9 and TRBJ2-7, with 9 bases identical to TRBD1. There are 15 residues in the CDR3. V dropped 4 bases and J dropped 3; count of bases not matched to a gene: 7. Germline values: CDR1 SEHNR, CDR2 FQNEAQ (reference sequence). The CDR3 loop reads CASSSPGQGSYEQYF. CDR3 DNA sequence: TGTGCCAGCAGCTCGCCGGGACAGGGAAGCTACGAGCAGTACTTC.

This CDR3 is CASSFWDRQGRYEQYF. CDR3 sequence (DNA): TGTGCCAGCAGTTTTTGGGATAGACAGGGAAGGTACGAGCAGTACTTC. The chain uses TRBV28 and TRBJ2-7; TRBD1 aligns across 7 bases. Trimming at V came to 3 bases and at J to 4 bases, leaving 12 bases not matched to a gene. CDR3 size: 16 residues. Germline CDR1 reads MDHEN; CDR2 reads SYDVKM.

The CDR3 DNA is TGTGCCAGCAGCCCATCCTCCTACAATGAGCAGTTCTTC. Translated: CASSPSSYNEQFF. The chain is built from TRBV5-4 and TRBJ2-1; no clear D gene. This CDR3 is 13 amino acids long. Per the germline V gene, CDR1 is SGHNT and CDR2 is YYREEE (reference sequence). Trimming stripped 4 bases from V and 0 bases from J, with 5 bases between.

The rearrangement links TRBV7-9 to TRBJ1-2; no reliable D call. CDR3 length: 15 amino acids. Trimming removed 3 bases at V and 4 bases at J, with 15 bases between. From germline, CDR1 is SEHNR and CDR2 FQNEAQ (reference sequence). In DNA, the CDR3 is TGTGCCAGCAGCTTCCCGCGGCCCTCGGTCTATGGCTACACCTTC. Translating gives CASSFPRPSVYGYTF. The full variable domain, with the rest looked up from reference TRBV7-9 and TRBJ1-2, is DTGVSQNPRHKITKRGQNVTFRCDPISEHNRLYWYRQTLGQGPEFLTYFQNEAQLEKSRLLSDRFSAERPKGSFSTLEIQRTEQGDSAMYLCASSFPRPSVYGYTFGSGTRLTVV.

The gene calls are TRBV11-2 and TRBJ1-2; weak D call: TRBD1 (6 bases). The V gene's germline CDR1 is SGHAT and CDR2 FQNNGV. The CDR3 sequence is 13 residues long. Deletions cut 5 bases from V and 3 bases from J, with 10 bases between. The CDR3 DNA reads as TGTGCCAGCAGCCCAGGGGAGTACTATGGCTACACCTTC. Protein product: CASSPGEYYGYTF.

This clone has a single count. The V call is TRBV7-2, the J call TRBJ2-1, with D possibly TRBD2 on 6 matching bases. Trimming removed 1 base at V and 9 bases at J, with 13 bases between. Per the germline V gene, CDR1 is SGHTA and CDR2 is FQGNSA. The CDR3 runs 14 residues. CDR3 DNA sequence: TGTGCCAGCAGCTTAGAACCACTAGCAGCTGAGCAGTTCTTC. It encodes CASSLEPLAAEQFF.

The V call is TRBV19, the J call TRBJ1-5, with 11 positions matching TRBD1. This CDR3 region has 17 residues. V lost 7 bases to trimming and J lost 2 bases; unmatched junction nucleotides: 10. The germline gives CDR1 LNHDA, CDR2 SQIVND (reference sequence). Written as DNA, the CDR3 is TGTGCCAGTACCCGGGACAGGGGGTTGCTGGGCAATCAGCCCCAGCATTTT. This translates into CASTRDRGLLGNQPQHF.

This clone was detected only once. The chain uses TRBV5-1 and TRBJ2-5; 8 bases map to TRBD2. J lost 4 bases, V lost 0 bases, and 8 bases had no gene match. The CDR3 totals 16 residues. Germline lookup yields CDR1 SGHRS and CDR2 YFSETQ. The CDR3 coding sequence is TGCGCCAGCAGCTTGGCCGAGGAGCGGGGGCCAGAGACCCAGTACTTC. The encoded protein is CASSLAEERGPETQYF.